This T cell receptor (beta chain) originates from a study of T cell responses to AZD1222 COVID-19 vaccine. In its sample, this clone was seen a few times. Data came from immunoSEQ multiplex PCR; TCRdb stores just in-frame clones and leaves some out. The sample has about 160,000 clones; roughly 94% are singletons. The CDR3 sequence is 17 residues long. The germline V and J ends were trimmed by 0 bases and 2 bases, with 14 bases remaining between them. Germline V gene lookup returns CDR1 SGHDN and CDR2 FVKESK. This sequence was found in an adult in good health. This chain joins TRBV14 and TRBJ1-3; D remains ambiguous. The specimen comprised peripheral blood, sampled on day 0 of MenACWY control vaccination. The CDR3: CASSQDPGTRAGNTIYF. DNA of the CDR3: TGTGCCAGCAGCCAAGATCCCGGAACTAGGGCTGGAAACACCATATATTTT.